The present T cell receptor (beta chain) was sequenced within a study of beta chain features in type 1 diabetes. Study-level points and caveats: PCR might pick shorter templates more often, in the same way for patients and controls.

There are a few counts of this clone. Its antigen is unidentified. Trimming at V came to 3 bases and at J to 1 base, leaving 1 base not matched to a gene. CDR1 and CDR2 (germline): SEHNR, FQNEAQ (reference sequence). The CDR3 contains 14 residues. The study reverse transcribed the entire isolated RNA, so it sequenced expressed TCRB transcripts. Produced via immunoSEQ multiplex PCR; TCRdb's table is partial and in-frame only. The repertoire includes about 900,000 clones, roughly 15% of them detected once, and about 0.02% sits in the top ten. The chain couples TRBV7-9 to TRBJ2-7; TRBD1 matches 9 bases. Material for sequencing was naive CD4+ T cells from blood. The source is a woman between 18 and 30 years old in good health. The CDR3 reads CASSFGTGSYEQYF. The CDR3 nucleotides are TGTGCCAGCAGCTTTGGGACAGGGTCCTACGAGCAGTACTTC. The variable domain in full, with the rest retrieved from reference TRBV7-9 and TRBJ2-7, is DTGVSQNPRHKITKRGQNVTFRCDPISEHNRLYWYRQTLGQGPEFLTYFQNEAQLEKSRLLSDRFSAERPKGSFSTLEIQRTEQGDSAMYLCASSFGTGSYEQYFGPGTRLTVT.